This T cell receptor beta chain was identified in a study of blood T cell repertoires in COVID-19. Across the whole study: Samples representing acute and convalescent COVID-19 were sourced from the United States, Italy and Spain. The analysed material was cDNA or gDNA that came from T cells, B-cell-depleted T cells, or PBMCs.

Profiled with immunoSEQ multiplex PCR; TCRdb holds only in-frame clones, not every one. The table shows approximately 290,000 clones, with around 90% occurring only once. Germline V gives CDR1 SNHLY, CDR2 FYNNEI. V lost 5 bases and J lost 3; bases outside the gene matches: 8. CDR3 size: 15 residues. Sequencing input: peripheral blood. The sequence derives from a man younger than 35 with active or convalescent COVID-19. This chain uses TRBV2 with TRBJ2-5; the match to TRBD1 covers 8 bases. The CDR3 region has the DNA TGTGCCAGCAGTTCATGGACAGGGAGAAAAGAGACCCAGTACTTC. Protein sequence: CASSSWTGRKETQYF.